This T cell receptor beta chain was observed in a study of T cells in Graves' hyperthyroidism and ophthalmopathy. Hyperthyroidism had been newly diagnosed in patients aged 18 to 65, and its duration was under 2 months. In making diagnoses, clinical symptoms, serum thyroxine and TRAb, thyroid ultrasound and orbital computed tomography were all used. General study results and limits: Most thyroid clonotypes expanded above 0.001 appeared in blood too.

Researchers took RNA transcripts and amplified the TCR beta CDR3 regions from them. TCR CDR3 regions were first amplified by RT-PCR with HTBI primers. TCRdb independently ran MiXCR on the multiplex PCR reads; one entry per CDR3 protein. This table has roughly 750,000 distinct CDR3 sequences, about a sixth appearing once. Germline lookup yields CDR1 MDHEN and CDR2 SYDVKM. Trimming removed 5 bases from V and 8 bases from J; junction bases left unmatched: 19. The CDR3 is 18 amino acids. In its sample, this clonotype was seen a few times. What it recognizes is unknown. Being one base from a much bigger clone, this may be a read error.

Sequenced sample: blood. This TCR was sampled from a man between 18 and 29 years old with Graves' hyperthyroidism. This chain uses TRBV28 with TRBJ2-1; 9 bases align to TRBD1. Written as DNA, the CDR3 is TGTGCCAGCAGTCCGACAGGGGGTTGGCTAGCGGACAACGATGAGCAGTTCTTC. Amino acid sequence: CASSPTGGWLADNDEQFF.